The 15 T cell receptor beta chains given below trace back to one sample, sequenced in a study of shared clonotypes between healthy human individuals. Assay used: immunoSEQ multiplex PCR; TCRdb lists only in-frame clones, some missing. The table shows about 1 million clones, with roughly 70% occurring only once. Sequencing input: memory CD4+ T cells sorted from blood. Subset given: CD45RA-negative fraction. The receptor source for this set is a young man in good health.

The chain uses TRBV29-1 and TRBJ1-3; no clear D. V shed 4 bases and J shed 0 bases, with 7 bases lying between them. The germline gives CDR1 SQVTM, CDR2 ANQGSEA. This CDR3 contains 13 residues. The CDR3 loop reads CSVGSHSGNTIYF. The CDR3 DNA sequence: TGCAGCGTTGGAAGCCACTCTGGAAACACCATATATTTT.

The chain uses TRBV5-1 and TRBJ2-1; TRBD2 matches at 10 bases. CDR1 SGHRS and CDR2 YFSETQ come from the germline V gene. This CDR3 spans 14 amino acids. Losses at the gene ends were 5 bases for V and 7 bases for J; bases not matched to a gene: 6. The CDR3 DNA is TGCGCCAGCAGATTAGCGGGAGGCTTGAATGAGCAGTTCTTC. Protein product: CASRLAGGLNEQFF.

This rearrangement joins TRBV5-1 to TRBJ2-7; perhaps TRBD1 as D (6 bases). Looked up from germline, CDR1 is SGHRS and CDR2 is YFSETQ. The CDR3 is 13 amino acids. V lost 4 bases to trimming and J lost 0 bases, with 8 bases between them. The CDR3 nucleotides read TGCGCCAGCAGCCAGGGGACCTCCTACGAGCAGTACTTC. Its translation is CASSQGTSYEQYF. Filled out from reference TRBV5-1 and TRBJ2-7, the complete variable domain reads KAGVTQTPRYLIKTRGQQVTLSCSPISGHRSVSWYQQTPGQGLQFLFEYFSETQRNKGNFPGRFSGRQFSNSRSEMNVSTLELGDSALYLCASSQGTSYEQYFGPGTRLTVT.

This clone was detected only a few times. V usage is TRBV11-2 and J usage is TRBJ1-5; 7 bases align to TRBD1. Germline V CDR1 and CDR2: SGHAT, FQNNGV. Trimming at V came to 5 bases and at J to 1 base, leaving 5 bases not matched to a gene. The CDR3 length is 15 residues. This chain's CDR3 is CASSPDRTSNQPQHF. CDR3 bases: TGTGCCAGCAGCCCGGACAGGACGAGCAATCAGCCCCAGCATTTT.

This sequence joins TRBV4-1 and TRBJ2-1; 13 nucleotides agree with TRBD2. Per the germline V gene, CDR1 is MGHRA and CDR2 is YSYEKL. The CDR3 totals 19 residues. V lost 0 bases, J lost 0 bases, and 5 bases stayed unmatched. The CDR3 coding sequence is TGCGCCAGCAGCCAAGAGACCGGGACTAGCGGGGTCTCCTACAATGAGCAGTTCTTC. Its protein is CASSQETGTSGVSYNEQFF.

This chain links TRBV21-1 with TRBJ1-6; whether TRBD1, the table's D call, matches the DNA was not checked. TRBV21-1 is deemed a pseudogene. The CDR3 contains 20 residues. The CDR3 protein is CASSKESRTGFCRSLSPLHF. CDR3 nucleotides: TGTGCCAGCAGCAAAGAGAGTAGGACAGGGTTTTGCCGAAGCCTTTCACCCCTCCACTTT.

V gene TRBV11-3 combines with J gene TRBJ2-1; a weak D match, TRBD2 (5 bases). V lost 6 bases, J lost 5 bases, and 17 bases lay in between. CDR3 length: 15 amino acids. Germline CDR1 reads SGHNT; CDR2 reads YENEEA. As DNA, the CDR3 is TGTGCCAGCAGTCCCCGGGCTAGCAAGGACAATGAGCAGTTCTTC. Amino acid sequence: CASSPRASKDNEQFF. Full variable domain (missing parts from reference TRBV11-3 and TRBJ2-1): EAGVVQSPRYKIIEKKQPVAFWCNPISGHNTLYWYLQNLGQGPELLIRYENEEAVDDSQLPKDRFSAERLKGVDSTLKIQPAELGDSAVYLCASSPRASKDNEQFFGPGTRLTVL.

The chain links TRBV4-1 to TRBJ2-3; D remains unclear. From germline, CDR1 is MGHRA and CDR2 YSYEKL. This CDR3 has 15 amino acids. Trimming left V 0 bases short and J 5 bases short, with 12 bases between. DNA for the CDR3: TGCGCCAGCAGCCAAGAGCTGGTAGTGGAAGATACGCAGTATTTT. Translating it yields CASSQELVVEDTQYF.

This sequence joins TRBV10-3 and TRBJ2-7; maybe TRBD2 (6 bases). This CDR3 region has 13 residues. Germline V gives CDR1 ENHRY, CDR2 SYGVKD. The CDR3: CVTGQGGKYEQYF. The CDR3 DNA sequence: TGTGTCACGGGGCAGGGAGGAAAGTACGAGCAGTACTTC.

CDR3 bases: TGTGCCAGCTCACCACCCCAGACAGGGCCGAACACTGAAGCTTTCTTT. The encoded protein is CASSPPQTGPNTEAFF. V is TRBV18 and J is TRBJ1-1, with 7 positions matching TRBD1. CDR3 size: 16 residues. Germline V gene lookup returns CDR1 KGHSH and CDR2 LQKENI. V trimming: 0 bases; J trimming: 1 base; junction bases outside the gene matches: 5.

The V and J genes are TRBV7-2 and TRBJ1-2; D is perhaps TRBD1 (5 bases). Germline CDR1 SGHTA, CDR2 FQGNSA. Trimming left V 2 bases short and J 0 bases short, with 10 bases between. The CDR3 runs to 15 residues. CDR3 residues: CASSLNPGANYGYTF. CDR3 DNA sequence: TGTGCCAGCAGCTTAAACCCGGGGGCTAACTATGGCTACACCTTC. Filled out from reference TRBV7-2 and TRBJ1-2, the complete variable domain reads GAGVSQSPSNKVTEKGKDVELRCDPISGHTALYWYRQSLGQGLEFLIYFQGNSAPDKSGLPSDRFSAERTGGSVSTLTIQRTQQEDSAVYLCASSLNPGANYGYTFGSGTRLTVV.

The V call is TRBV10-3, the J call TRBJ1-1, with D perhaps TRBD1 (6 bases). This CDR3 is 14 amino acids long. Germline lookup yields CDR1 ENHRY and CDR2 SYGVKD. Trimming left V 6 bases short and J 0 bases short, with 11 bases between. CDR3 in DNA: TGTGCCATCAGGAGCCGGGACATGAACACTGAAGCTTTCTTT. Protein sequence: CAIRSRDMNTEAFF.

The CDR3 spells CASSSRQGEAFF. The DNA of the CDR3 is TGTGCCAGCAGTAGTCGACAGGGGGAAGCTTTCTTT. The chain is built from TRBV6-5 and TRBJ1-1; TRBD1 matches 8 bases. Germline V gene sequence: CDR1 MNHEY, CDR2 SVGAGI. This CDR3 spans 12 amino acids. The V segment lost 5 bases and the J segment 8 bases; nucleotides outside the gene matches: 4.

This clone was observed a handful of times. This rearrangement joins TRBV11-2 to TRBJ2-3; D gene uncertain. The CDR3 has 13 amino acids. Germline-derived CDR1 and CDR2 are SGHAT and FQNNGV. Trimming took off 1 base at V and 4 bases at J, with 6 bases between the two ends. CDR3 coding DNA: TGTGCCAGCAGCTTAGTGAGCGCAGATACGCAGTATTTT. The encoded protein is CASSLVSADTQYF.

This clone has just a few counts. This chain joins TRBV2 and TRBJ1-5, with D unresolved. V was shortened by 4 bases and J by 2 bases, with 9 bases between the two germline ends. The CDR3 runs 14 residues. Germline V lookup: CDR1 SNHLY, CDR2 FYNNEI. The CDR3 DNA follows: TGTGCCAGCAGTGCCTACAGTGGCAATCAGCCCCAGCATTTT. Protein product: CASSAYSGNQPQHF.